This TCR beta chain came from a study of cytomegalovirus exposure and HLA in healthy donors. Study information: Around 85 million unique TCRs from HLA-typed donors were held in an early data release.

V shed 0 bases and J shed 6 bases, with 12 bases lying between them. Germline CDR1 is SGHKS and CDR2 is YYEKEE (reference sequence). The CDR3 has 14 residues. PCR was performed using 60 Vbeta and 13 Jbeta primers. Here immunoSEQ multiplex PCR was the method, and the copy in TCRdb shows in-frame clones only, minus some. The sample lists more than 110,000 clones, 73% seen once, with around 1.4% in the top ten. This sequence originates from a woman in her thirties or forties in good health and CMV-seronegative. Sequencing was done on a sample of PBMCs. V gene TRBV5-5 combines with J gene TRBJ1-2, with a weak D call TRBD1 (6 bases). CDR3 region: CASSLGGPGNGYTF. CDR3 sequence (DNA): TGTGCCAGCAGCTTGGGGGGGCCAGGGAATGGCTACACCTTC.